This T cell receptor beta chain was sequenced in a study of post-analysis software for immune sequencing data. Points from the study as a whole: Among five TRBV segments more frequent in patients than controls were TRBV5-6, TRBV5-1 and TRBV20-1.

Germline-derived CDR1 and CDR2 are LGHNA and YSLEER. The ends lost 0 bases at V and 9 bases at J; junction bases unmatched: 5. This CDR3 is built from 15 residues. TCR beta cDNA libraries had unique molecular identifiers. Using its own MiXCR run on the PCR reads, TCRdb lists one record per CDR3 protein. The profile covers hundreds of thousands of distinct CDR3 sequences, with 25% to 30% appearing a single time and approximately 0.55% taken by the ten largest. The table lists this clonotype with a few counts. Its cognate antigen is unknown. This clonotype was sampled from a girl aged 10 to 17 with multiple sclerosis. V usage is TRBV4-3 and J usage is TRBJ1-6; TRBD1 matches at 7 bases. Sequencing input: blood. CDR3 nucleotides: TGCGCCAGCAGCCAAGAAAGGACAGGAGGTTCACCCCTCCACTTT. It specifies CASSQERTGGSPLHF.